The clone carrying this T cell receptor (beta chain) came up once. As yet, its antigen is unknown. The sample is drawn from a study of Tregs in tolerant kidney transplant recipients. General study points: The most relevant donor-specific Treg TCRbeta repertoire apparently came from expansion with activated donor B cells.

Thawed PBMCs were FACS-sorted into unstimulated CD4+CD25+CD127- regulatory T cells, CD4+CD25- non-regulatory cells, CD4 and CD8 cells. The CDR3 runs to 13 residues. The V end was cut by 7 bases, the J end by 3 bases, with 16 bases between. Germline values: CDR1 GTSNPN, CDR2 SVGIG (reference sequence). Only in-frame clones appear in the TCRdb table, and some are missing; sequencing was by immunoSEQ multiplex PCR. The sample yields fewer than 80,000 clones, approximately 98% seen once. The specimen comprised CD4+ T cells from blood, sampled before the transplant. The sequence was obtained from a human donor who received a combined kidney and bone marrow transplant. The chain employs TRBV30 and TRBJ2-7; D possibly corresponds to TRBD1 (7 bases). CDR3 nucleotide sequence: TGTGCCTACGCGGGACAGTATTTCTACGAGCAGTACTTC. It is translated as CAYAGQYFYEQYF. Looking up the rest from reference TRBV30 and TRBJ2-7 gives the full variable domain: SQTIHQWPATLVQPVGSPLSLECTVEGTSNPNLYWYRQAAGRGLQLLFYSVGIGQISSEVPQNLSASRPQDRQFILSSKKLLLSDSGFYLCAYAGQYFYEQYFGPGTRLTVT.